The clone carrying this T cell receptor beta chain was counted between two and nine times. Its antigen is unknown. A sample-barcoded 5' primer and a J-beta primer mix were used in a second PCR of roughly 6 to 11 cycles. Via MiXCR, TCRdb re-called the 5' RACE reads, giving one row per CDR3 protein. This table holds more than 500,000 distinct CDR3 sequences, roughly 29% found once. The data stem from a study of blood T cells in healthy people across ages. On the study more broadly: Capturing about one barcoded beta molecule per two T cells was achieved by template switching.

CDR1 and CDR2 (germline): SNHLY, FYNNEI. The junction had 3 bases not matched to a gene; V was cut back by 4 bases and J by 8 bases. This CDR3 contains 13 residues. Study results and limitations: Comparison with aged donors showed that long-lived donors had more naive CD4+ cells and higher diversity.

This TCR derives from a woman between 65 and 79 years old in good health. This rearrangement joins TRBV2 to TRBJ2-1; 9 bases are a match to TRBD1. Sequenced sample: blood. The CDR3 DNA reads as TGTGCCAGCAGTGGGGGACAGGGCTATGAGCAGTTCTTC. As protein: CASSGGQGYEQFF.